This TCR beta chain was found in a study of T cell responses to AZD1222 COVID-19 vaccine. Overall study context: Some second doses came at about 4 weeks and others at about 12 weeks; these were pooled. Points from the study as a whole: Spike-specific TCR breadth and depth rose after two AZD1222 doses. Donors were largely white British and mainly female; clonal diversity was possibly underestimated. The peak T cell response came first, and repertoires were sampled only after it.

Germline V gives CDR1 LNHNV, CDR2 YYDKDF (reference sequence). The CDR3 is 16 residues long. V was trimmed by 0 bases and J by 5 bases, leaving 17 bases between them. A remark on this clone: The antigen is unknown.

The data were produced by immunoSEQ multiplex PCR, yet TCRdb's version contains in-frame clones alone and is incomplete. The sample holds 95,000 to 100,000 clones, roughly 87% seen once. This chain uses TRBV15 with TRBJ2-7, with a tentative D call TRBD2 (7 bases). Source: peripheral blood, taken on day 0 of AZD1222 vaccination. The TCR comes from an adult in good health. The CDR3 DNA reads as TGTGCCACCAGCAGAGATTCATACCGGGGGGCCCACGAGCAGTACTTC. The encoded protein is CATSRDSYRGAHEQYF.